The entry that follows covers one T cell receptor beta chain sequence. Its target is not known. From germline, CDR1 is SEHNR and CDR2 FQNEAQ (reference sequence). This CDR3 spans 15 amino acids. Trimming took off 5 bases at V and 3 bases at J, with 14 bases between the two ends. This record comes from a study of a mutant IDH1 vaccine in newly diagnosed glioma. Study at large: Vaccination was launched 4-6 weeks after radiotherapy alone, or with temozolomide cycles. Most patients had radiochemotherapy with temozolomide before enrollment; others had one alone.

Method: immunoSEQ multiplex PCR; TCRdb's copy keeps in-frame clones and lacks some. Of some 50,000 clones listed, approximately 65% were seen once; the top ten hold about 5%. Findings and caveats of the study: Detectable vaccine-induced immune responses arose in over 90% of patients.

Noted time point: week 47, end of study. Each dose delivered 300 ug of mutant IDH1 20-mer peptide subcutaneously with imiquimod. The TCR comes from a man in his forties with glioma. Some clones in this sample may be carry-over from other donors' samples. The sequences come from peripheral blood mononuclear cells (PBMCs), collected from a glioma patient whose treatment included an IDH1 peptide vaccine. The V gene is TRBV7-9, the J gene TRBJ1-5, with D tentatively TRBD1 (5 bases). CDR3 sequence (DNA): TGTGCCAGCAGCCCACCGGGGCCCTCCAATCAGCCCCAGCATTTT. This sequence encodes CASSPPGPSNQPQHF.